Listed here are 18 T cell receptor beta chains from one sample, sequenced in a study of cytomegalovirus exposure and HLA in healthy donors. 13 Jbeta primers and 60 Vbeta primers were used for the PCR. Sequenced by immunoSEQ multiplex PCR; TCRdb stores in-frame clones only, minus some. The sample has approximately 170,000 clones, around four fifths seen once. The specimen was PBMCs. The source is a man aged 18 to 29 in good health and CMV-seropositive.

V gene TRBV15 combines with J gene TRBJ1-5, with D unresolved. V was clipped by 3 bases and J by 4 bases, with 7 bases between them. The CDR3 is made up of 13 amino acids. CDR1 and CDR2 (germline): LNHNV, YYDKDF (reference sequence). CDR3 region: CATSSENNQPQHF. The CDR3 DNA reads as TGTGCCACCAGCAGTGAGAATAATCAGCCCCAGCATTTT.

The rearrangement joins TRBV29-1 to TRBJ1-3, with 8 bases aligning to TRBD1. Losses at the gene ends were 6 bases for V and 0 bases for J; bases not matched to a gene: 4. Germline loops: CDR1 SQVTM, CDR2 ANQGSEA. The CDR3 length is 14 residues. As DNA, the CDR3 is TGCAGCGTGGGGACAGGACCCTCTGGAAACACCATATATTTT. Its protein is CSVGTGPSGNTIYF.

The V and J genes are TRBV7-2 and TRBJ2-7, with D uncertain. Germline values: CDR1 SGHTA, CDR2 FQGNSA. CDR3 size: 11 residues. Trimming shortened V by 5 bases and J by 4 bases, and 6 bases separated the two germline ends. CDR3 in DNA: TGTGCCAGCAGCCCAGAATACGAGCAGTACTTC. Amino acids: CASSPEYEQYF.

CDR3 DNA: TGTGCCAGCAACCAGGACAGGGTGAACACTGAAGCTTTCTTT. As protein: CASNQDRVNTEAFF. The chain links TRBV2 to TRBJ1-1, with TRBD1 matching 8 bases. The CDR3 extends over 14 amino acids. V was clipped by 7 bases and J by 0 bases; unmatched bases: 4. Germline-derived CDR1 and CDR2 are SNHLY and FYNNEI.

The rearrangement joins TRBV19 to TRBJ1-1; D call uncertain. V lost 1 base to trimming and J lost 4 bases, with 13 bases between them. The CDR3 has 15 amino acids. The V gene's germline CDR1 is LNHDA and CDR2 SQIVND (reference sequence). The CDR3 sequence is CASSIVQAGGTEAFF. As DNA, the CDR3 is TGTGCCAGTAGTATAGTCCAGGCCGGTGGCACTGAAGCTTTCTTT.

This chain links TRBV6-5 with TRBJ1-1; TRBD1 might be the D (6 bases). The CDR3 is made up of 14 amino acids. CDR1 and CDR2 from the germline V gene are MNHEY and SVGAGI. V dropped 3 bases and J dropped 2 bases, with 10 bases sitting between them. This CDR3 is CASSYGTPNTEAFF. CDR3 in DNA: TGTGCCAGCAGTTATGGGACACCTAACACTGAAGCTTTCTTT.

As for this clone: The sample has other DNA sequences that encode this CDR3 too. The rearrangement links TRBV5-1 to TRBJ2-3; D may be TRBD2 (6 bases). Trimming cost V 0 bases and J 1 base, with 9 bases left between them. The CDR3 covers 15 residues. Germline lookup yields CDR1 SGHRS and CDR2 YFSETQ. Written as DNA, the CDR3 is TGCGCCAGCAGCTTGGTGGGGGGTGGCACAGATACGCAGTATTTT. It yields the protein CASSLVGGGTDTQYF.

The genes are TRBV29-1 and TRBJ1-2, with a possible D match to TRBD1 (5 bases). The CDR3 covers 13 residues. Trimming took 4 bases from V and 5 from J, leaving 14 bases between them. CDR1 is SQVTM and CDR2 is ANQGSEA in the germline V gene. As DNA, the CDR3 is TGCAGCGTTGCCGCCAGGGAGGGGTATGGCTACACCTTC. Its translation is CSVAAREGYGYTF.

The CDR3 reads CASSWSGQGGYEAFF. The CDR3 nucleotides read TGTGCCAGCAGCTGGAGCGGACAGGGCGGATATGAAGCTTTCTTT. The chain uses TRBV5-6 and TRBJ1-1; 8 bases map to TRBD1. The CDR3 runs 15 residues. Germline CDR1 is SGHDT and CDR2 is YYEEEE. V lost 3 bases, J lost 7 bases, and 11 bases stayed unmatched.

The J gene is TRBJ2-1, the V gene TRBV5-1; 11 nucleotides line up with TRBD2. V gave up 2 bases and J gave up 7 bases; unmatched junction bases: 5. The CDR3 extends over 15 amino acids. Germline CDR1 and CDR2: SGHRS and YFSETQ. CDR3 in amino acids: CASSFTSGSLNEQFF. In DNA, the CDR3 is TGCGCCAGCAGCTTTACTAGCGGGAGTTTGAATGAGCAGTTCTTC. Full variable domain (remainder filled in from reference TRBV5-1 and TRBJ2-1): KAGVTQTPRYLIKTRGQQVTLSCSPISGHRSVSWYQQTPGQGLQFLFEYFSETQRNKGNFPGRFSGRQFSNSRSEMNVSTLELGDSALYLCASSFTSGSLNEQFFGPGTRLTVL.

CDR3 coding DNA: TGTGCCAGCAGCTTCTTGGGGACTGAGAAAGCTTTCTTT. Translated, it gives CASSFLGTEKAFF. The gene calls are TRBV7-8 and TRBJ1-1, with D maybe TRBD1 (5 bases). V lost 3 bases and J 9 bases, leaving 14 bases between the germline ends. Germline V gene data show CDR1 as SGHVS and CDR2 as FQNEAQ. This CDR3 is 13 amino acids long.

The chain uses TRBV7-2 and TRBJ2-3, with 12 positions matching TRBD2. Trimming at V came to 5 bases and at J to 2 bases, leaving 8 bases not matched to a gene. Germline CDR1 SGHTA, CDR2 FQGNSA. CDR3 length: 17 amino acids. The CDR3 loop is CASSLGLAGTFTDTQYF. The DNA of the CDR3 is TGTGCCAGCAGCCTTGGACTAGCGGGAACCTTCACAGATACGCAGTATTTT.

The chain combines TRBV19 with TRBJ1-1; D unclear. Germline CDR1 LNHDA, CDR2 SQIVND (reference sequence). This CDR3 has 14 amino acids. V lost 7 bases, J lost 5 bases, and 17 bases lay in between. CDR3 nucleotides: TGTGCCAGTACCCGGGGAGGGTCGAATACTGAAGCTTTCTTT. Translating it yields CASTRGGSNTEAFF.

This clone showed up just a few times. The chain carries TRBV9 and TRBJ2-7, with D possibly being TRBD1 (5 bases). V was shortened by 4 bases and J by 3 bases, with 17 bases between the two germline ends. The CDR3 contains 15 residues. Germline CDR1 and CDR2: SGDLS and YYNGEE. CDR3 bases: TGTGCCAGCAGCCCTCTGGGCAGGGCGGACTACGAGCAGTACTTC. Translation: CASSPLGRADYEQYF.

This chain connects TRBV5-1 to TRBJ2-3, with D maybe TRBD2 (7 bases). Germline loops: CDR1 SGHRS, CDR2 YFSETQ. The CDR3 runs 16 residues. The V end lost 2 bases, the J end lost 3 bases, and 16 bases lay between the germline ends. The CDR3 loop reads CASSLGVGGPTDTQYF. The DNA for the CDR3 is TGCGCCAGCAGCTTAGGGGTGGGGGGGCCGACAGATACGCAGTATTTT.

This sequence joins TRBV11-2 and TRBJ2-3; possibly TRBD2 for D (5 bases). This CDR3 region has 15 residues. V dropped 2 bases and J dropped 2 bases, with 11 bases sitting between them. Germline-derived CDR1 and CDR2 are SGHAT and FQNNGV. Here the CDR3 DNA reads TGTGCCAGCAGCTTACTGAGCGGACCCACAGATACGCAGTATTTT. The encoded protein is CASSLLSGPTDTQYF. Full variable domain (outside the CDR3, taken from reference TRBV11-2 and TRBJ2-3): EAGVAQSPRYKIIEKRQSVAFWCNPISGHATLYWYQQILGQGPKLLIQFQNNGVVDDSQLPKDRFSAERLKGVDSTLKIQPAKLEDSAVYLCASSLLSGPTDTQYFGPGTRLTVL.

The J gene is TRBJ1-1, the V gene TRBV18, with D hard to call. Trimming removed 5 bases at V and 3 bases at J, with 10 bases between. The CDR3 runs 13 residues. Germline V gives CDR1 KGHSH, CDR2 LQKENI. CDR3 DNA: TGTGCCAGCTCAGCGTCTTTGGACACTGAAGCTTTCTTT. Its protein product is CASSASLDTEAFF.

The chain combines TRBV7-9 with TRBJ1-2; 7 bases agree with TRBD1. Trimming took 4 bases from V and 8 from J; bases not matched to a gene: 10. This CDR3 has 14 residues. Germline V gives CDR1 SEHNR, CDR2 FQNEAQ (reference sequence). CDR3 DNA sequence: TGTGCCAGCAGCTCATACCAGGGGGGAGGAGGCTACACCTTC. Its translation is CASSSYQGGGGYTF.